This T cell receptor (beta chain) emerged from a study of identical twins. TCRdb re-analysed the 5' RACE reads in MiXCR, keeping a single row per CDR3 protein. This table holds nearly 650,000 distinct CDR3 sequences, roughly 7.2% found once. These same data were also listed under a study on yellow fever vaccine responses in identical twins. This second report adds: Twins reportedly had a vaccine T cell response that seemed partly convergent, partly personalized.

The sequencing sample was made of PBMCs. The receptor comes from a woman aged 18-29 years in good health.

CDR3: CAISDGTGGYGYTF. The CDR3 DNA is TGTGCCATCAGTGACGGGACAGGGGGCTATGGCTACACCTTC. The rearrangement joins TRBV10-3 to TRBJ1-2, with TRBD1 identical over 11 bases. Losses at the gene ends were 3 bases for V and 4 bases for J; bases not matched to a gene: 1. Germline CDR1 reads ENHRY; CDR2 reads SYGVKD. This CDR3 contains 14 residues.